This T cell receptor beta chain was recorded in a study of regulatory and conventional T cells in RAG deficiency. General study points: Shannon entropy fell and Simpson indices rose in RAG-deficient patients.

The sorted regulatory T cells were CD4+, CD25-high and CD127-low, with genomic DNA sequenced. This CDR3 has 13 amino acids. Trimming removed 3 bases from V and 8 bases from J; junction bases left unmatched: 3. Looked up from germline, CDR1 is SGHRS and CDR2 is YFSETQ. Using immunoSEQ multiplex PCR, the repertoire was profiled, and TCRdb retains in-frame clones only, with some absent. Of several thousand clones listed, 70% to 90% are singletons. As for this clone: Its antigen is unidentified.

The same sample was also studied in work on regulatory T cells. That publication notes: The primer mix had 52 TRBV and 13 TRBJ primers.

The chain combines TRBV5-1 with TRBJ1-2, with 11 bases lining up with TRBD1. This clonotype originated in a human donor in good health. The sample taken for sequencing was Tregs sorted from blood. CDR3 region: CASSSGQGVGYTF. CDR3 nucleotides: TGCGCCAGCAGCTCGGGACAGGGGGTCGGCTACACCTTC.